This T cell receptor beta chain was recorded in a study of cytomegalovirus exposure and HLA in healthy donors. Whole-study results and caveats: The dataset shows that most TCR sequences were rare, while some public TCRs occurred in many donors.

PCR amplification relied on 60 Vbeta primers (plus 13 Jbeta primers). Clones were read by immunoSEQ multiplex PCR, and TCRdb kept only the in-frame ones, dropping some. The table lists around 150,000 clones, around two thirds of them singletons. Trimming pared 5 bases from V and 6 bases from J, leaving 11 bases between. The germline CDR1 and CDR2 sequences are SGHAT and FQNNGV. The CDR3 is 12 residues long. Details on this clone: Its antigen is not known.

The sample consisted of PBMCs. The V gene is TRBV11-2, the J gene TRBJ2-7; tentatively, D is TRBD2 (6 bases). The clonotype was recovered from a male donor in good health and CMV-seronegative. CDR3: CASSPGEAEQYF. The CDR3 nucleotides are TGTGCCAGCAGCCCGGGGGAGGCCGAGCAGTACTTC.